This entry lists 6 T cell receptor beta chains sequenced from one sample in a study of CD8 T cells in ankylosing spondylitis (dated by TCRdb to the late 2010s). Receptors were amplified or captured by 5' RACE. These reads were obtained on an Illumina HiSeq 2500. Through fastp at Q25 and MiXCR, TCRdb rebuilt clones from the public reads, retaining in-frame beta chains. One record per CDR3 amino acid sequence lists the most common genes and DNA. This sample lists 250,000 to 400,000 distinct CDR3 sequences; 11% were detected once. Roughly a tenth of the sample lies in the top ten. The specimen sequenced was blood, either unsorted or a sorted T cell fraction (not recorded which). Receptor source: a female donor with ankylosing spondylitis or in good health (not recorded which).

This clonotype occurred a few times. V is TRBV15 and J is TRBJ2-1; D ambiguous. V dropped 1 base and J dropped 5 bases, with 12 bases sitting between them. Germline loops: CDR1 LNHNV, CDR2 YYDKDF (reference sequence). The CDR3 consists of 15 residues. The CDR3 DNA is TGTGCCACCAGCAGAGGAAAGGGTCTTAACAATGAGCAGTTCTTC. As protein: CATSRGKGLNNEQFF. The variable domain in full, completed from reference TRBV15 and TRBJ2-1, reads DAMVIQNPRYQVTQFGKPVTLSCSQTLNHNVMYWYQQKSSQAPKLLFHYYDKDFNNEADTPDNFQSRRPNTSFCFLDIRSPGLGDTAMYLCATSRGKGLNNEQFFGPGTRLTVL.

The CDR3 loop reads CASTDRVTGELFF. CDR3 nucleotides: TGCGCCAGTACGGACAGAGTAACCGGGGAGCTGTTTTTT. The V and J genes are TRBV10-2 and TRBJ2-2, with a tentative D call TRBD1 (6 bases). CDR1 and CDR2 from the germline V gene are WSHSY and SAAADI. The V end was cut by 9 bases, the J end by 5 bases, with 13 bases between. This CDR3 region has 13 residues.

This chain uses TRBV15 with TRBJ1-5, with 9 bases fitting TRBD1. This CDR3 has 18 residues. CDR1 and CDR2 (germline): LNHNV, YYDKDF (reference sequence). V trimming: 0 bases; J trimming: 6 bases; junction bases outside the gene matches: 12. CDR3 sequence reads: CATSRDYWGQGRSQPQHF. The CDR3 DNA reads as TGTGCCACCAGCAGAGATTATTGGGGACAGGGAAGGTCTCAGCCCCAGCATTTT.

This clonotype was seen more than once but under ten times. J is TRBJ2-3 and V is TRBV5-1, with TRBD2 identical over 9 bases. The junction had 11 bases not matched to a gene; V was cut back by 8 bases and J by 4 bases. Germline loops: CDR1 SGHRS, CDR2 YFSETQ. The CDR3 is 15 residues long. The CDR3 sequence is CASVAGGMDSDTQYF. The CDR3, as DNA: TGCGCCAGTGTTGCGGGAGGGATGGATTCAGATACGCAGTATTTT. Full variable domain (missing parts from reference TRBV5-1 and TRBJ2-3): KAGVTQTPRYLIKTRGQQVTLSCSPISGHRSVSWYQQTPGQGLQFLFEYFSETQRNKGNFPGRFSGRQFSNSRSEMNVSTLELGDSALYLCASVAGGMDSDTQYFGPGTRLTVL.

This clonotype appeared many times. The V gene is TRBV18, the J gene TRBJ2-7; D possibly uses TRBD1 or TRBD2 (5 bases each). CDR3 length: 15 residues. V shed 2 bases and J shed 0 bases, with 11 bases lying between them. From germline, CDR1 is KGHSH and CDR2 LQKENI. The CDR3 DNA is TGTGCCAGCTCACCATTCGGGGCGAACTCCTACGAGCAGTACTTC. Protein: CASSPFGANSYEQYF.

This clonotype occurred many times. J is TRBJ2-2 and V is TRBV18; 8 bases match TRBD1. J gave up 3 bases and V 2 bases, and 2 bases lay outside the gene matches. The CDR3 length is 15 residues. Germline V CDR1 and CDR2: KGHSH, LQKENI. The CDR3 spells CASSPMTGDTGELFF. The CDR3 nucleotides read TGTGCCAGCTCACCAATGACAGGGGACACCGGGGAGCTGTTTTTT.